The clone carrying this T cell receptor (beta chain) was observed a few times. Its matching antigen is unknown. V shed 6 bases and J shed 0 bases, with 16 bases lying between them. Germline V CDR1 and CDR2: DFQATT, SNEGSKA (reference sequence). The CDR3 is 15 amino acids. The data originate from a study of CD8 T cells in ankylosing spondylitis. TCRdb analysed the 5' RACE reads with MiXCR anew, one entry per CDR3 protein. The sample lists around 320,000 distinct CDR3 sequences, less than 25% occurring once. Findings and caveats of the study: Disease-linked clones reportedly showed significant enrichment in matched ankylosing spondylitis synovial fluid. Disease-associated clonotypes exhibited CD8+ identity and were relatively infrequent in peripheral blood. Characteristic, it appeared, of ankylosing spondylitis blood was a TCR beta motif of eight highly homologous variants.

The chain employs TRBV20-1 and TRBJ2-3; D not resolved. The clonotype originates from a female donor with ankylosing spondylitis or in good health (not recorded which). The sample comprised blood, either unsorted or a sorted T cell fraction (not recorded which). The CDR3 reads CSAPNPLESTDTQYF. DNA for the CDR3: TGCAGTGCCCCTAACCCACTGGAGAGCACAGATACGCAGTATTTT.